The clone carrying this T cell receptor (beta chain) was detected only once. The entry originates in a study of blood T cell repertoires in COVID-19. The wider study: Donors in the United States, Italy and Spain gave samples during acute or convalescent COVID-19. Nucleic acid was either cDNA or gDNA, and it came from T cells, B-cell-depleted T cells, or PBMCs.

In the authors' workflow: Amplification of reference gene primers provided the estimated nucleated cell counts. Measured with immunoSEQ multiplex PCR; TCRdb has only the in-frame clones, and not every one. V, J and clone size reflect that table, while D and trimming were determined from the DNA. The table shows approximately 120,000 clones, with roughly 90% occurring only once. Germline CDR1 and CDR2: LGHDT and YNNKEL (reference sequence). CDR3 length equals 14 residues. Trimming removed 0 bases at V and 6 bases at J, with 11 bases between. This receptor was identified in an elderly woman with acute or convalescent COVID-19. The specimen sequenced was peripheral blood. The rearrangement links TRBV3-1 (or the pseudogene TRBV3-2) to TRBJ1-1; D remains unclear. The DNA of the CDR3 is TGTGCCAGCAGCCAAGATCAGTCAGGCTCTGAAGCTTTCTTT. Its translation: CASSQDQSGSEAFF.